This T cell receptor (beta chain) derives from a study of shared clonotypes between healthy human individuals. This CDR3 comprises 11 residues. Germline-derived CDR1 and CDR2 are SGHTS and YDEGEE. V lost 9 bases and J 6 bases, leaving 10 bases between the germline ends. Concerning this clone itself: As yet, its antigen is unknown.

At the deep level, the assay was run. Profiled with immunoSEQ multiplex PCR; TCRdb holds only in-frame clones, not every one. The sample has nearly 2 million clones; around 96% are singletons. Study-wide results and limits: In general, naive subsets displayed greater estimated richness than memory subsets did.

Naive CD8 populations comprised CD45RO-negative cells positively selected for CCR7, excluding terminally differentiated effector memory CD45RA+ cells. The chain combines TRBV5-8 with TRBJ2-1; D remains unclear. Sequenced input: naive CD8+ T cells sorted from blood. This receptor was obtained from a man between 18 and 35 years old in good health. The CDR3 nucleotides read TGTGCCATCACAACCGTCAATGAGCAGTTCTTC. Translation gives CAITTVNEQFF.